The 17 T cell receptor beta chains reported below all come from one sample, sequenced in a study of kidney transplant recipient with SARS-CoV-2 infection. TCRdb redid the calling of the reads with MiXCR, one entry per CDR3 protein. The top ten clones hold 7% to 8% of a sample with under 300,000 distinct CDR3 sequences, under 35% of them seen once. The sample here was a blood sample, taken at baseline and between days 110 and 120 from a kidney transplant recipient. These receptors came from a male patient aged 25-45 years who had COVID-19 and was a kidney transplant recipient. Part of the T cell pool may stem from the graft donor.

This clonotype was counted at least ten times. This chain uses TRBV9 with TRBJ2-7; D ambiguous. CDR3 size: 13 residues. V was shortened by 0 bases and J by 2 bases, with 6 bases between the two germline ends. Germline assignment: CDR1 SGDLS and CDR2 YYNGEE. The CDR3 DNA reads TGTGCCAGCAGCGTAGGAAGTACCTACGAGCAGTACTTC. This translates into CASSVGSTYEQYF.

This clonotype was counted many times. The chain recombines TRBV4-1 with TRBJ2-6; the D is unclear. The V end lost 2 bases, the J end lost 2 bases, and 10 bases lay between the germline ends. Germline V lookup: CDR1 MGHRA, CDR2 YSYEKL. The CDR3 loop spans 16 amino acids. The CDR3 DNA reads as TGCGCCAGCAGCCAATCCGTAGGGCCTGGGGCCAACGTCCTGACTTTC. The encoded protein is CASSQSVGPGANVLTF.

This clonotype was observed many times. The V and J genes are TRBV28 and TRBJ2-3, with 8 positions matching TRBD1. Unmatched junction bases numbered 7, after V lost 3 bases and J lost 5 bases. This CDR3 contains 15 residues. Germline V CDR1 and CDR2: MDHEN, SYDVKM. CDR3: CASSLPGGMVDTQYF. The DNA for the CDR3 is TGTGCCAGCAGTTTGCCAGGGGGCATGGTAGATACGCAGTATTTT.

This clonotype occurred a few times. V gene TRBV24-1 combines with J gene TRBJ2-3, with TRBD2 matching over 8 bases. The CDR3 has 15 amino acids. Germline CDR1 is KGHDR and CDR2 is SFDVKD. The trim removed 3 bases at V and 2 bases at J, leaving 3 bases unmatched. CDR3 residues: CATSDPGLDTDTQYF. In nucleotides, the CDR3 is TGTGCCACCAGTGATCCGGGACTAGACACAGATACGCAGTATTTT.

Regarding this clonotype: This could be a read error, since a much larger clone is one nucleotide away. The genes are TRBV5-4 and TRBJ1-2; D gene unclear. Germline V gene data show CDR1 as SGHNT and CDR2 as YYREEE (reference sequence). This CDR3 is built from 16 residues. CDR3 sequence: CASRFFAPGKTYGYTF. In nucleotides, the CDR3 is TGTGCCAGCCGCTTCTTCGCACCAGGAAAGACCTATGGCTACACCTTC.

This clonotype has a count of ten or more. The chain carries TRBV27 and TRBJ2-1, with 7 bases lining up with TRBD2. CDR1 is MNHEY and CDR2 is SMNVEV in the germline V gene (reference sequence). The CDR3 is 14 residues long. The V gene end was trimmed by 3 bases and the J gene end by 4 bases; junction bases not matched to a gene: 3. CDR3 loop: CASSFGGGYNEQFF. In DNA, the CDR3 is TGTGCCAGCAGTTTCGGGGGAGGGTACAATGAGCAGTTCTTC.

This chain joins TRBV27 and TRBJ1-3; unclear D gene. The germline V gene has CDR1 MNHEY and CDR2 SMNVEV (reference sequence). The CDR3 loop spans 14 amino acids. V dropped 4 bases and J dropped 0 bases, with 7 bases sitting between them. CDR3 sequence reads: CASSYSRSGNTIYF. The CDR3 DNA is TGTGCCAGCAGTTATTCCCGCTCTGGAAACACCATATATTTT.

As regards this clonotype: With a much larger clone just one base away, this may be a read error. The V call is TRBV10-1, the J call TRBJ2-7; D unresolved. The ends were cut back, 0 bases at V and 4 bases at J, with 13 bases in the middle. CDR3 size: 15 residues. From germline, CDR1 is WNHNN and CDR2 SYGVQD (reference sequence). CDR3 nucleotides: TGCGCCAGCAGTGAGTCAATATTGGGCAGTTACGAGCAGTACTTC. It encodes CASSESILGSYEQYF.

The chain employs TRBV12-3 or TRBV12-4 and TRBJ2-1; D not resolved. V gave up 6 bases and J gave up 0 bases, with 15 bases separating them. This CDR3 spans 16 amino acids. The CDR3 here is CASSLGYASSYNEQFF. CDR3 nucleotide sequence: TGTGCCAGCAGCCTCGGTTATGCTAGCTCCTACAATGAGCAGTTCTTC.

There are many counts of this clonotype. The chain is built from TRBV19 and TRBJ2-6; D is possibly TRBD1 or TRBD2 (6 bases each). Germline V CDR1 and CDR2: LNHDA, SQIVND (reference sequence). Trimming removed 6 bases from V and 0 bases from J, with 12 bases in between. The CDR3 loop spans 16 amino acids. The CDR3: CASRGAGRSGANVLTF. CDR3 bases: TGTGCCAGTAGGGGGGCGGGGCGCTCTGGGGCCAACGTCCTGACTTTC.

Details on this clonotype: Possible read error: a much larger clone is one base away. V usage is TRBV20-1 and J usage is TRBJ1-2; weak D call: TRBD1 (5 bases). The CDR3 loop spans 15 amino acids. Germline V lookup: CDR1 DFQATT, CDR2 SNEGSKA (reference sequence). Trimming cost V 4 bases and J 3 bases, with 18 bases left between them. The CDR3 is CSAKVYRDRDYGYTF. In DNA form, the CDR3 reads TGCAGTGCTAAAGTCTACCGGGACCGAGACTATGGCTACACCTTC.

This clonotype was observed at least ten times. The V gene is TRBV18, the J gene TRBJ1-1, with 12 bases matching TRBD1. The V and J ends lost 6 bases and 2 bases, in that order; junction bases with no gene match: 13. The CDR3 loop spans 18 amino acids. Looked up from germline, CDR1 is KGHSH and CDR2 is LQKENI. The DNA for the CDR3 is TGTGCCAGCTCGGCGAGGGACAGGGGGCCGGATTCTAACACTGAAGCTTTCTTT. Its translation is CASSARDRGPDSNTEAFF.

Note on this clonotype: A much larger clone is a single base away; this may be a read error. V is TRBV11-3 and J is TRBJ1-2; D gene unclear. Per the germline V gene, CDR1 is SGHNT and CDR2 is YENEEA. The CDR3 has 17 residues. V lost 4 bases to trimming and J lost 4 bases, with 22 bases between them. The chain's CDR3 is CASSSYHELGKTYGYTF. The CDR3 nucleotides read TGTGCCAGCAGCTCGTACCACGAGCTCGGAAAGACCTATGGCTACACCTTC.

This clonotype has at least ten counts. V gene TRBV27 combines with J gene TRBJ2-7, with 7 bases lining up with TRBD2. The CDR3 runs to 11 residues. Germline V gene sequence: CDR1 MNHEY, CDR2 SMNVEV (reference sequence). Trimming removed 5 bases from V and 6 bases from J; junction bases left unmatched: 1. CDR3 amino acids: CASSGGGEQYF. CDR3 in DNA: TGTGCCAGCAGTGGGGGGGGCGAGCAGTACTTC.

The sample holds many counts of this clonotype. The chain carries TRBV6-5 and TRBJ1-1; no reliable D call. CDR3 length equals 14 residues. The V and J ends lost 8 bases and 1 base respectively, with 14 bases between them. Germline V gene data show CDR1 as MNHEY and CDR2 as SVGAGI. DNA of the CDR3: TGTGCCAGCCGAAATCTGGGCGCGAACACTGAAGCTTTCTTT. It codes for CASRNLGANTEAFF.

This clonotype came up a few times. The chain couples TRBV2 to TRBJ2-3, with D possibly TRBD2 on 7 matching bases. Trimming took 4 bases from V and 0 from J, leaving 11 bases between them. CDR1 is SNHLY and CDR2 is FYNNEI in the germline V gene. This CDR3 comprises 15 residues. The CDR3: CASSGGGASTDTQYF. In DNA form, the CDR3 reads TGTGCCAGCAGTGGAGGGGGGGCGAGCACAGATACGCAGTATTTT.

In its sample, this clonotype ranks as medium-sized. The V gene is TRBV9, the J gene TRBJ2-1; D gene ambiguous. V was trimmed by 4 bases and J by 7 bases, leaving 15 bases between them. The CDR3 runs to 14 residues. The V gene's germline CDR1 is SGDLS and CDR2 YYNGEE. Written as DNA, the CDR3 is TGTGCCAGCAGCCTCCGGACCACGGAGAATGAGCAGTTCTTC. The encoded protein is CASSLRTTENEQFF.